This passage covers 15 T cell receptor beta chains from one sample sequenced in a study of blood T cell repertoires in COVID-19. Data came from immunoSEQ multiplex PCR; TCRdb stores just in-frame clones and leaves some out. The sample yields 400,000 to 500,000 clones, approximately 91% seen once. Material for sequencing was PBMCs or T cells enriched from blood (not recorded which). These TCRs come from a woman between 18 and 30 years old who had been exposed to COVID-19.

The rearrangement links TRBV27 to TRBJ2-7, with D maybe TRBD2 (5 bases). The germline gives CDR1 MNHEY, CDR2 SMNVEV (reference sequence). The V end was cut by 2 bases, the J end by 3 bases, with 11 bases between. The CDR3 length is 14 residues. In DNA form, the CDR3 reads TGTGCCAGCAGTTTAGGGCTAGCTGGCTACGAGCAGTACTTC. Residues: CASSLGLAGYEQYF.

The V gene is TRBV5-6, the J gene TRBJ2-1; 12 nucleotides match TRBD2. Germline loops: CDR1 SGHDT, CDR2 YYEEEE. V was pared by 5 bases and J by 0 bases, with 9 bases of the junction left unmatched. The length of the CDR3 is 18 residues. CDR3 amino acids: CASRFGTSGLSSYNEQFF. The CDR3, as DNA: TGTGCCAGCAGATTTGGGACTAGCGGGTTGAGCTCCTACAATGAGCAGTTCTTC.

The chain carries TRBV6-5 and TRBJ2-3, with unresolved D. CDR1 and CDR2 from the germline V gene are MNHEY and SVGAGI. Trimming cost V 0 bases and J 2 bases, with 6 bases left between them. The CDR3 runs to 14 residues. DNA for the CDR3: TGTGCCAGCAGTTACTCTATTCCCACAGATACGCAGTATTTT. As protein: CASSYSIPTDTQYF.

The chain recombines TRBV2 with TRBJ2-5; possibly TRBD1 for D (6 bases). V lost 6 bases to trimming and J lost 8 bases, with 16 bases between them. The CDR3 spans 13 residues. The V gene's germline CDR1 is SNHLY and CDR2 FYNNEI. The CDR3 loop reads CASSSGQGKTQYF. The CDR3 DNA reads as TGTGCCAGCAGCTCGGGGCAGGGGAAAACCCAGTACTTC.

This sequence joins TRBV2 and TRBJ2-7, with D possibly TRBD1 on 5 matching bases. CDR3 length: 13 residues. Germline V gene sequence: CDR1 SNHLY, CDR2 FYNNEI. V lost 4 bases and J lost 3, with 10 bases in between. The CDR3 loop reads CASSAGIDYEQYF. CDR3 sequence (DNA): TGTGCCAGCAGTGCAGGGATCGACTACGAGCAGTACTTC.

This chain uses TRBV3-1 (or the pseudogene TRBV3-2) with TRBJ2-2; 13 bases line up with TRBD2. The CDR3 contains 15 residues. Germline loops: CDR1 LGHDT, CDR2 YNNKEL (reference sequence). V gave up 8 bases and J gave up 6 bases; unmatched junction bases: 6. CDR3 protein: CASEGLAGAAGELFF. CDR3 sequence (DNA): TGTGCCAGCGAAGGACTAGCGGGAGCCGCCGGGGAGCTGTTTTTT.

CDR3 sequence: CASSLQPRYGYTF. CDR3 bases: TGTGCCAGCAGCCTACAGCCAAGGTATGGCTACACCTTC. V is TRBV5-5 and J is TRBJ1-2; D is unresolved. CDR1 SGHKS and CDR2 YYEKEE come from the germline V gene (reference sequence). The CDR3 contains 13 residues. V was pared by 4 bases and J by 5 bases, with 12 bases between. Using reference TRBV5-5 and TRBJ1-2 for the parts outside the CDR3, the full variable domain is DAGVTQSPTHLIKTRGQQVTLRCSPISGHKSVSWYQQVLGQGPQFIFQYYEKEERGRGNFPDRFSARQFPNYSSELNVNALLLGDSALYLCASSLQPRYGYTFGSGTRLTVV.

This chain links TRBV20-1 with TRBJ1-1; tentative D call: TRBD1 (5 bases). The germline V gene has CDR1 DFQATT and CDR2 SNEGSKA (reference sequence). V lost 2 bases, J lost 9 bases, and 10 bases lay in between. This CDR3 region has 11 residues. The chain's CDR3 is CSARHQGKAFF. The CDR3 DNA sequence: TGCAGTGCTAGACACCAGGGAAAAGCTTTCTTT.

The chain has TRBV23-1 and TRBJ2-7, with a weak D call TRBD2 (5 bases). TRBV23-1 falls under the ORF class, with uncertain function. Trimming cost V 3 bases and J 3 bases, with 18 bases left between them. CDR3 length: 16 amino acids. DNA of the CDR3: TGCGCCAGCAGTCACCCCCCGCTCGGGGTCCACTACGAGCAGTACTTC. It yields the protein CASSHPPLGVHYEQYF.

As DNA, the CDR3 is TGTGCCAGCAGCTTGGATGGGACAGGGTCAGGGGGCGGGGAGCTGTTTTTT. This codes for CASSLDGTGSGGGELFF. The chain has TRBV7-8 and TRBJ2-2; 9 positions match TRBD1. V was pared by 3 bases and J by 7 bases, with 12 bases of the junction left unmatched. There are 17 residues in the CDR3. Looked up from germline, CDR1 is SGHVS and CDR2 is FQNEAQ. Complete variable domain (other parts from reference TRBV7-8 and TRBJ2-2): GAGVSQSPRYKVAKRGQDVALRCDPISGHVSLFWYQQALGQGPEFLTYFQNEAQLDKSGLPSDRFFAERPEGSVSTLKIQRTQQEDSAVYLCASSLDGTGSGGGELFFGEGSRLTVL.

The chain has TRBV11-3 and TRBJ2-1; 10 positions match TRBD2. Germline V gene data show CDR1 as SGHNT and CDR2 as YENEEA. V lost 1 base and J lost 6; bases outside the gene matches: 6. This CDR3 has 16 residues. The CDR3 coding sequence is TGTGCCAGCAGCTTAGCGCAAGCGGGGGGGCCCAATGAGCAGTTCTTC. Residues: CASSLAQAGGPNEQFF.

The rearrangement uses TRBV5-4 and TRBJ1-6; D not certain. Germline CDR1 and CDR2: SGHNT and YYREEE (reference sequence). This CDR3 comprises 12 residues. V was shortened by 2 bases and J by 8 bases, with 5 bases between the two germline ends. The CDR3 DNA reads TGTGCCAGCAGCTTCTCAGATTCACCCCTCCACTTT. Encoded protein: CASSFSDSPLHF. The full variable domain, with the rest looked up from reference TRBV5-4 and TRBJ1-6, is ETGVTQSPTHLIKTRGQQVTLRCSSQSGHNTVSWYQQALGQGPQFIFQYYREEENGRGNFPPRFSGLQFPNYSSELNVNALELDDSALYLCASSFSDSPLHFGNGTRLTVT.

This rearrangement joins TRBV12-3 or TRBV12-4 to TRBJ1-5; D not resolved. This CDR3 has 12 amino acids. Trimming shortened V by 3 bases and J by 6 bases, and 6 bases separated the two germline ends. In nucleotides, the CDR3 is TGTGCCAGCAGTTTCGAGGGTCAGCCCCAGCATTTT. This codes for CASSFEGQPQHF.

This clone was seen once. The chain recombines TRBV2 with TRBJ2-7; 13 nucleotides line up with TRBD2. V was pared by 7 bases and J by 2 bases, with 5 bases of the junction left unmatched. From germline, CDR1 is SNHLY and CDR2 FYNNEI. CDR3 length: 15 residues. Here the CDR3 DNA reads TGTGCCAGCACTGGACTAGCGGGAGTAACCTACGAGCAGTACTTC. Translation gives CASTGLAGVTYEQYF.

The chain recombines TRBV28 with TRBJ1-1; D perhaps matches TRBD1 (6 bases). Trimming removed 5 bases at V and 11 bases at J, with 15 bases between. The CDR3 length is 12 residues. Germline CDR1 MDHEN, CDR2 SYDVKM. CDR3 protein: CASSPWGRWAFF. The CDR3 bases are TGTGCCAGCAGTCCTTGGGGGCGCTGGGCTTTCTTT.